Below are 12 T cell receptor beta chains sequenced from a single sample in a study of cytomegalovirus exposure and HLA in healthy donors. The study ran its PCR with 60 Vbeta and 13 Jbeta primers. TCRdb keeps only in-frame clones here, not all; method: immunoSEQ multiplex PCR. The sample records 58,000 or so clones, roughly 75% being singletons. The source material was PBMCs. All receptors come from a woman aged 40-49 years in good health and CMV-seropositive.

Written as DNA, the CDR3 is TGTGCCAGCGGGAATAGCGGGGGGACCACAGATACGCAGTATTTT. Protein product: CASGNSGGTTDTQYF. The genes are TRBV6-5 and TRBJ2-3; 10 nucleotides line up with TRBD2. The germline gives CDR1 MNHEY, CDR2 SVGAGI. V shed 8 bases, J shed 2 bases, and the junction held 7 bases outside the gene matches. The CDR3 length is 15 residues.

This chain uses TRBV7-2 with TRBJ1-1, with a tentative D call TRBD1 (6 bases). The CDR3 spans 15 residues. Germline V CDR1 and CDR2: SGHTA, FQGNSA. With 6 bases removed from V and 1 base from J, the gap between germline ends came to 15 bases. The CDR3 loop is CASSSTGQSNTEAFF. CDR3 DNA: TGTGCCAGCAGTTCCACTGGACAGTCGAACACTGAAGCTTTCTTT.

J is TRBJ1-1 and V is TRBV29-1; D ambiguous. The V and J ends lost 7 bases and 1 base respectively, with 13 bases between them. The germline gives CDR1 SQVTM, CDR2 ANQGSEA. The CDR3 consists of 13 residues. The CDR3 sequence is CSASEGTNTEAFF. CDR3 nucleotide sequence: TGCAGCGCCTCGGAGGGCACGAACACTGAAGCTTTCTTT.

The gene calls are TRBV5-5 and TRBJ2-3; a possible D gene is TRBD1 (6 bases). CDR1 is SGHKS and CDR2 is YYEKEE in the germline V gene (reference sequence). V was cut by 2 bases and J by 2 bases, with 9 bases left in between. The CDR3 sequence is 14 residues long. The CDR3 DNA follows: TGTGCCAGCAGCTTTACAGGGTACACAGATACGCAGTATTTT. This codes for CASSFTGYTDTQYF.

V and J are TRBV28 and TRBJ1-1, with 11 bases identical to TRBD1. Germline CDR1 and CDR2: MDHEN and SYDVKM. The CDR3 covers 16 residues. V was clipped by 8 bases and J by 7 bases; unmatched bases: 15. CDR3 DNA sequence: TGTGCCAGCCTGATTTTTTCCGGGACAGGGGGTGTTGAAGCTTTCTTT. Protein sequence: CASLIFSGTGGVEAFF.

This clone was recorded only once. Relative to the germline gene, one junction end is altered; a read error may explain this. This specimen includes other DNA sequences encoding the same CDR3. The V gene is TRBV6-1, the J gene TRBJ2-3; 10 nucleotides align to TRBD1. The CDR3 is 15 residues long. CDR1 is MNHNS, CDR2 SASEGT, per germline. The CDR3: CASRRDRGLSDTQYF. The CDR3 nucleotides are TGTGCCAGCAGACGGGACAGGGGCTTGTCAGACACGCAGTATTTT.

CDR3 in amino acids: CASSIRTGAAFF. CDR3 DNA sequence: TGTGCCAGCAGTATAAGGACAGGAGCGGCTTTCTTT. This chain uses TRBV6-1 with TRBJ1-1, with 7 bases identical to TRBD1. CDR1 and CDR2 (germline): MNHNS, SASEGT. This CDR3 region has 12 residues. V shed 5 bases and J 11 bases; nucleotides not matched to a gene: 8.

The genes are TRBV18 and TRBJ1-1, with D tentatively TRBD1 (5 bases). V was trimmed by 5 bases and J by 1 base, leaving 8 bases between them. Germline assignment: CDR1 KGHSH and CDR2 LQKENI. The CDR3 has 13 residues. In DNA, the CDR3 is TGTGCCAGCTCAATGCAGGGGAACACTGAAGCTTTCTTT. It translates to CASSMQGNTEAFF.

This sequence joins TRBV19 and TRBJ2-2, with TRBD1 matching 9 bases. Germline V gene lookup returns CDR1 LNHDA and CDR2 SQIVND (reference sequence). This CDR3 has 14 amino acids. V was pared by 7 bases and J by 4 bases, with 4 bases of the junction left unmatched. CDR3 region: CASKRQGVTGELFF. The CDR3 DNA sequence: TGTGCCAGTAAAAGACAGGGGGTCACCGGGGAGCTGTTTTTT.

The chain links TRBV7-9 to TRBJ1-1; a weak D match, TRBD1 (6 bases). V was pared by 5 bases and J by 10 bases, with 17 bases between. In germline, CDR1 is SEHNR, CDR2 FQNEAQ (reference sequence). CDR3 length: 13 residues. Here the CDR3 reads CASSPDRRSVAFF. The CDR3 DNA reads as TGTGCCAGCAGCCCCGACAGGAGGTCCGTAGCTTTCTTT.

The chain joins TRBV4-1 to TRBJ2-5, with D perhaps matching TRBD1 (6 bases). Germline V gene lookup returns CDR1 MGHRA and CDR2 YSYEKL. CDR3 size: 15 residues. Trimming removed 0 bases from V and 3 bases from J, with 11 bases in between. Here the CDR3 DNA reads TGCGCCAGCAGCCAAGATGCGGACAGTAAAGAGACCCAGTACTTC. It translates to CASSQDADSKETQYF.

Here the CDR3 DNA reads TGTGCCAGTAGTCTCAACCCTTCAACAGGGCGCCAGCTGTTTTTT. Protein: CASSLNPSTGRQLFF. The genes are TRBV19 and TRBJ1-4; D is perhaps TRBD1 (6 bases). The CDR3 spans 15 residues. Germline CDR1 and CDR2: LNHDA and SQIVND (reference sequence). Trimming pared 5 bases from V and 14 bases from J, leaving 24 bases between.